This TCR beta chain comes out of a study of OX40 agonist ivuxolimab in advanced cancers. Clones were sequenced by immunoSEQ multiplex PCR, and TCRdb holds only the in-frame ones, with some missing. The table lists about 58,000 clones, approximately 86% of them singletons, with roughly 0.77% in the top ten. Trimming removed 5 bases from V and 9 bases from J; junction bases left unmatched: 16. This CDR3 spans 16 amino acids. CDR1 is SGHTA, CDR2 FQGNSA, per germline. Sequencing used CD4+ or CD8+ T cells sorted from blood, obtained in a trial of the OX40 agonist ivuxolimab. The genes are TRBV7-2 and TRBJ2-1; TRBD2 aligns across 7 bases. The clonotype originates from an adult with an advanced solid tumor such as melanoma, head and neck, liver or kidney cancer. The CDR3 is CASSTRSGNGLVEQFF. CDR3 coding DNA: TGTGCCAGCAGCACTCGGAGCGGGAATGGTCTCGTTGAGCAGTTCTTC.